The sequence of this T cell receptor (beta chain) was determined in a study of a mutant IDH1 vaccine in newly diagnosed glioma. The CDR3 has 12 amino acids. Germline-derived CDR1 and CDR2 are KGHSH and LQKENI. V was trimmed by 6 bases and J by 1 base, leaving 6 bases between them. Time point denoted: baseline, week 1 (first vaccination visit). This sample's treatment: pre-vaccination baseline after standard-of-care therapy. The repertoire was sequenced with immunoSEQ multiplex PCR; TCRdb's copy has only in-frame clones and lacks some. This repertoire shows about 70,000 clones, 83% found once; its top ten account for 4.6%.

The chain combines TRBV18 with TRBJ2-5, with unresolved D. The input for sequencing was peripheral blood mononuclear cells (PBMCs), taken from a glioma patient treated with radiotherapy, temozolomide or both. The TCR comes from a woman aged 18-29 years with glioma. Some clones in this sample may be carry-over from other donors' samples. This chain's CDR3 is CASSRSQETQYF. The CDR3 region has the DNA TGTGCCAGCTCTAGGAGCCAAGAGACCCAGTACTTC.